The clone carrying this T cell receptor beta chain appeared a few times. CDR1 and CDR2 (germline): SNHLY, FYNNEI. Trimming took 2 bases from V and 2 from J, leaving 7 bases between them. The CDR3 runs 14 residues. The data were obtained in a study of OX40 agonist ivuxolimab in advanced cancers. The method was immunoSEQ multiplex PCR; TCRdb's version includes in-frame clones alone and lacks a portion of them. The table shows some 89,000 clones, with around 84% occurring only once. Source: CD4+ or CD8+ T cells sorted from blood, taken in a trial of the OX40 agonist ivuxolimab. The rearrangement uses TRBV2 and TRBJ1-5, with TRBD1 as a possible D gene (5 bases). The origin of this receptor is an adult with an advanced solid tumor such as melanoma, head and neck, liver or kidney cancer. CDR3 loop: CASSERGGNQPQHF. CDR3 sequence (DNA): TGTGCCAGCAGTGAACGGGGGGGCAATCAGCCCCAGCATTTT.